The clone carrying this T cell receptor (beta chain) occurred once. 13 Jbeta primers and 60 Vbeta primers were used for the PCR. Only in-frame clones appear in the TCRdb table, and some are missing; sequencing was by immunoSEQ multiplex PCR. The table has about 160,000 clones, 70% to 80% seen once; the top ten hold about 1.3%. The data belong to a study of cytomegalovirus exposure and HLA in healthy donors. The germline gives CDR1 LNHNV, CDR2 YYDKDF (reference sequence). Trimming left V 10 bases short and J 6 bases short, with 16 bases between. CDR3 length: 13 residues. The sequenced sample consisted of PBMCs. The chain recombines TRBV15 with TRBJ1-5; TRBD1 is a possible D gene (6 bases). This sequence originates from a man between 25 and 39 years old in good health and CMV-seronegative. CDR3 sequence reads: CASTGSVGQPQHF. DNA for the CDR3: TGTGCCAGTACAGGGTCGGTAGGTCAGCCCCAGCATTTT.